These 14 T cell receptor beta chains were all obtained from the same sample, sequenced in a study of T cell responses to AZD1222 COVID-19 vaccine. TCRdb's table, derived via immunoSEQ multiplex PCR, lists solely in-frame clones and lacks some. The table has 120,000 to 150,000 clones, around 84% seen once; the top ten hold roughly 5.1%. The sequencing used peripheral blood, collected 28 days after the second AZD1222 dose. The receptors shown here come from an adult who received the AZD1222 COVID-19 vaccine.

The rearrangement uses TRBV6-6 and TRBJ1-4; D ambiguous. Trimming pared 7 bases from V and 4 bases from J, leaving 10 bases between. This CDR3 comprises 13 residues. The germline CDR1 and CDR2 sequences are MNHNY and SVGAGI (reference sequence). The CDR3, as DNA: TGTGCCAGCACCGCCAGACTTAATGAAAAACTGTTTTTT. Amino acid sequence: CASTARLNEKLFF.

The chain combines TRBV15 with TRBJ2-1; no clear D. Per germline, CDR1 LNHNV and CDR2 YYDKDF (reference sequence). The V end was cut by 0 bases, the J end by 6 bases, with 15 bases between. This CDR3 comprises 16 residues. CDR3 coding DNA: TGTGCCACCAGCAGAGATCCCGGCTCCTCGGGCAATGAGCAGTTCTTC. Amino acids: CATSRDPGSSGNEQFF.

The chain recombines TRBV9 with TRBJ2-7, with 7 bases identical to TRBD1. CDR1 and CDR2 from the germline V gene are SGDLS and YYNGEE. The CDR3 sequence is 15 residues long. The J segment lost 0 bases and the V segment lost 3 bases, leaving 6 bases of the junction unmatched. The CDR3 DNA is TGTGCCAGCAGCGCGGGACAGATAAACTCCTACGAGCAGTACTTC. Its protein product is CASSAGQINSYEQYF.

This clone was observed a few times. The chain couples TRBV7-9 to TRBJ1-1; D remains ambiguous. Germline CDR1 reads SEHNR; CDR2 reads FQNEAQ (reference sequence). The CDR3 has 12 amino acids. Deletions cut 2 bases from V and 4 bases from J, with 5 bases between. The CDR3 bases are TGTGCCAGCAGCTTATTACGCACTGAAGCTTTCTTT. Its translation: CASSLLRTEAFF.

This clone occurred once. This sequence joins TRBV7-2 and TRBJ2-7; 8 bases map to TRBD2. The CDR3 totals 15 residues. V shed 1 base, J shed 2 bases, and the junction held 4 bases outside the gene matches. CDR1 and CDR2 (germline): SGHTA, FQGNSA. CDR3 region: CASSLDSGDTYEQYF. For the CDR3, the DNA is TGTGCCAGCAGCTTAGATAGCGGGGACACCTACGAGCAGTACTTC.

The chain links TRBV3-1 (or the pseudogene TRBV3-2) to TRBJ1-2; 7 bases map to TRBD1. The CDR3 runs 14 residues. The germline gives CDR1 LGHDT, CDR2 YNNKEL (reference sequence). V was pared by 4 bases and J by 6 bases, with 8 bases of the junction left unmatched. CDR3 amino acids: CASSPRDSPDGYTF. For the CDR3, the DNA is TGTGCCAGCAGCCCACGGGACAGCCCCGATGGCTACACCTTC.

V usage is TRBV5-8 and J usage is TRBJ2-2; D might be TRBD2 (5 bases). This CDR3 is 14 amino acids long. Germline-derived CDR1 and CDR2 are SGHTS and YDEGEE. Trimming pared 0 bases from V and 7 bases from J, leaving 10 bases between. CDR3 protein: CASSLGLAGGELFF. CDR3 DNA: TGTGCCAGCAGCTTGGGGCTAGCTGGCGGGGAGCTGTTTTTT.

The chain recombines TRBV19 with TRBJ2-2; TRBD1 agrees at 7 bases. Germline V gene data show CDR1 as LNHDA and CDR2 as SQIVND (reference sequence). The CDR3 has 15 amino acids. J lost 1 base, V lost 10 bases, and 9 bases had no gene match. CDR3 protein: CATREDRENTGELFF. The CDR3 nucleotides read TGTGCCACTCGGGAAGACAGGGAGAACACCGGGGAGCTGTTTTTT.

CDR3 sequence reads: CASSPNSNYGYTF. The CDR3 DNA is TGTGCCAGCTCACCGAACAGCAACTATGGCTACACCTTC. This chain links TRBV18 with TRBJ1-2; D unresolved. The germline gives CDR1 KGHSH, CDR2 LQKENI. The CDR3 length is 13 residues. Trimming shortened V by 3 bases and J by 2 bases, and 7 bases separated the two germline ends.

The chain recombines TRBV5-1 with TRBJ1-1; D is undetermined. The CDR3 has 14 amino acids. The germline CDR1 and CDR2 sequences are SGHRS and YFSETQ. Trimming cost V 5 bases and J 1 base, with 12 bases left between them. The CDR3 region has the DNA TGCGCCAGCAGTCGGGCACAGAGGAACACTGAAGCTTTCTTT. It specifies CASSRAQRNTEAFF.

The CDR3 DNA reads TGCGCCAGCAGCTTGGGCTCACAGGGGAATCAGCCCCAGCATTTT. This gives the protein CASSLGSQGNQPQHF. The rearrangement joins TRBV5-1 to TRBJ1-5; 7 bases are shared with TRBD1. Germline V CDR1 and CDR2: SGHRS, YFSETQ. This CDR3 has 15 residues. J lost 4 bases, V lost 0 bases, and 4 bases had no gene match.

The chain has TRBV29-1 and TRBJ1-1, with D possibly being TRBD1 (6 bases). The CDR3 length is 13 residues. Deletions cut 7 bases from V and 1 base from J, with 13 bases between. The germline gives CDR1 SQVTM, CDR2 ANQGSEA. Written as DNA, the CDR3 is TGCAGCGCCCTACAGGGCCGGAACACTGAAGCTTTCTTT. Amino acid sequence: CSALQGRNTEAFF.

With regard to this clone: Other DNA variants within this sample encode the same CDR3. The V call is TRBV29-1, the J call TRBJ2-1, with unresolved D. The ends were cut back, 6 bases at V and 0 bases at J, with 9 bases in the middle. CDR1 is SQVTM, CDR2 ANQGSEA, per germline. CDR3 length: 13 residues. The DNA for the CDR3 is TGCAGCGTCGACACCAGCTCCTACAATGAGCAGTTCTTC. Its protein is CSVDTSSYNEQFF.

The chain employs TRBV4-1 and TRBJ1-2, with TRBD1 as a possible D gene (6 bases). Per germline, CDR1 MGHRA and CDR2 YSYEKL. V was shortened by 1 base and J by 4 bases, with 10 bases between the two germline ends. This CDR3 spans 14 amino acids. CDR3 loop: CASSQAGGSYGYTF. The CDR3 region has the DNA TGCGCCAGCAGCCAAGCGGGGGGCAGCTATGGCTACACCTTC.